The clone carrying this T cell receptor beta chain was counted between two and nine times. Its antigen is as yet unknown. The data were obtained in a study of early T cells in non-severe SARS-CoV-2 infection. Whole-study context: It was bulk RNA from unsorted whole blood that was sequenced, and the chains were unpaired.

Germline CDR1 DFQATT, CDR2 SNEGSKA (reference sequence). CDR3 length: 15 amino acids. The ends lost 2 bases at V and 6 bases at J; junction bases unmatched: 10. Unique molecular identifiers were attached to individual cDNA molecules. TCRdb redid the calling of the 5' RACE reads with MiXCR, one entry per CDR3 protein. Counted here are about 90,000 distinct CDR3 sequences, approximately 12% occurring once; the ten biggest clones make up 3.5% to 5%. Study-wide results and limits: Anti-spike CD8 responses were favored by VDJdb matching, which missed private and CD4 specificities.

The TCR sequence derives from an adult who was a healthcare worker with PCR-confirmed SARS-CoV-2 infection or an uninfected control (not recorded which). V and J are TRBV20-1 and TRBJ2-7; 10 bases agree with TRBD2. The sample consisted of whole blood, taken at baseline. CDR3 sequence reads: CSARLAGVAGGEQYF. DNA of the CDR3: TGCAGTGCTAGACTAGCGGGGGTAGCAGGGGGCGAGCAGTACTTC.